The 16 T cell receptor beta chains given below trace back to one sample, sequenced in a study of metastatic and nonmetastatic thyroid tumors. The entire patient cohort was treatment-naive prior to thyroid surgery. Using MiXCR, TCRdb reanalyzed the PCR reads. Found here are tens of thousands of clones, approximately 12% of them singletons; the top ten hold roughly 9.1%. The sample consisted of tumor tissue. These receptors originate from a female donor with papillary thyroid cancer or a benign thyroid nodule (not recorded which). Some clones in this sample may be carry-over from other donors' samples.

This clone was seen many times. V and J are TRBV2 and TRBJ2-2; D possibly matches TRBD1 or TRBD2 (5 bases each). The CDR3 is 18 residues long. V lost 5 bases to trimming and J lost 0 bases, with 19 bases between them. From germline, CDR1 is SNHLY and CDR2 FYNNEI. The CDR3 loop is CASSRTGPRVANTGELFF. The CDR3, as DNA: TGTGCCAGCAGTCGGACGGGGCCTCGGGTCGCGAACACCGGGGAGCTGTTTTTT.

This clone was seen many times. The J gene is TRBJ1-4, the V gene TRBV3-1; 7 nucleotides line up with TRBD1. Germline V CDR1 and CDR2: LGHDT, YNNKEL (reference sequence). This CDR3 contains 14 residues. The J segment lost 4 bases and the V segment lost 4 bases, leaving 3 bases of the junction unmatched. Here the CDR3 DNA reads TGTGCCAGCAGCCTACAGGGGATTAATGAAAAACTGTTTTTT. It yields the protein CASSLQGINEKLFF.

This clone occurred many times. CDR3 residues: CASSPAGDLSYNEQFF. The CDR3 region has the DNA TGTGCCAGCAGCCCGGCAGGGGACCTATCCTACAATGAGCAGTTCTTC. V gene TRBV11-3 combines with J gene TRBJ2-1; possibly TRBD1 for D (6 bases). Germline V gene lookup returns CDR1 SGHNT and CDR2 YENEEA. The germline V and J ends were trimmed by 5 bases and 1 base, with 15 bases remaining between them. There are 16 residues in the CDR3.

This clone appeared many times. This sequence joins TRBV2 and TRBJ1-5; no reliable D call. V lost 3 bases to trimming and J lost 5 bases, with 5 bases between them. Germline values: CDR1 SNHLY, CDR2 FYNNEI. CDR3 length: 12 amino acids. This CDR3 is CASSDGDQPQHF. CDR3 bases: TGTGCCAGCAGTGATGGAGATCAGCCCCAGCATTTT.

A few counts support this clone. This may arise from a read error, as a much more abundant clone is one base away. This chain links TRBV19 with TRBJ2-7; D gene unclear. The length of the CDR3 is 12 residues. The germline CDR1 and CDR2 sequences are LNHDA and SQIVND (reference sequence). The CDR3 loop reads CASIIVRNEQYF. The CDR3 DNA sequence: TGTGCCAGTATTATAGTGAGGAACGAGCAGTACTTC.

In its sample, this clone was seen many times. The rearrangement links TRBV24-1 to TRBJ2-1, with TRBD2 identical over 8 bases. This CDR3 comprises 17 residues. J gave up 4 bases and V 2 bases, and 9 bases lay outside the gene matches. Germline CDR1 and CDR2: KGHDR and SFDVKD. The chain's CDR3 is CATSDYETSARYNEQFF. The CDR3 DNA is TGTGCCACCAGTGATTACGAGACTAGCGCCCGTTACAATGAGCAGTTCTTC.

This clone was detected a few times. A much larger clone differs by one base, so this may be a read error. The chain has TRBV5-1 and TRBJ1-4; no firm D call. The length of the CDR3 is 13 residues. Germline V gene lookup returns CDR1 SGHRS and CDR2 YFSETQ. Trimming removed 0 bases from V and 4 bases from J, with 4 bases in between. DNA for the CDR3: TGCGCCAGCAGCTTGGAGGTTAATGAAAAACTGTTTTTT. Protein: CASSLEVNEKLFF.

At least ten counts were recorded for this clone. The CDR3 DNA is TGTGCCAGCAGCTTTGCCGAGGGGTCCGGGGAGCTGTTTTTT. It codes for CASSFAEGSGELFF. This chain joins TRBV9 and TRBJ2-2; D tentatively reads TRBD1 or TRBD2 (5 bases each). The CDR3 extends over 14 amino acids. Per the germline V gene, CDR1 is SGDLS and CDR2 is YYNGEE. V was trimmed by 4 bases and J by 6 bases, leaving 13 bases between them.

This clone was observed many times. The genes are TRBV13 and TRBJ1-2; D is ambiguous. Trimming removed 0 bases from V and 7 bases from J, with 12 bases in between. Germline loops: CDR1 PRHDT, CDR2 FYEKMQ (reference sequence). The CDR3 runs 14 residues. In DNA, the CDR3 is TGTGCCAGCAGCTTAGGGTCGAGTTCTACTGGCTACACCTTC. Its protein is CASSLGSSSTGYTF.

In this sample, this clone turned up many times. This chain connects TRBV20-1 to TRBJ1-4; no firm D call. Trimming removed 2 bases at V and 8 bases at J, with 15 bases between. This CDR3 comprises 14 residues. Germline CDR1 reads DFQATT; CDR2 reads SNEGSKA (reference sequence). CDR3 loop: CSARRSGVREKLFF. The CDR3 nucleotides read TGCAGTGCTAGACGGTCCGGGGTTAGGGAAAAACTGTTTTTT.

The chain joins TRBV6-1 to TRBJ2-4, with 7 bases aligning to TRBD1. V lost 6 bases and J lost 0; bases outside the gene matches: 8. CDR3 size: 16 residues. Germline assignment: CDR1 MNHNS and CDR2 SASEGT. CDR3 DNA: TGTGCCAGCAGAACACACAGGGGAATAGCCAAAAACATTCAGTACTTC. Translating it yields CASRTHRGIAKNIQYF.

This clone has ten or more counts. This is likely a read error, given that the CDR3 carries no conserved phenylalanine or tryptophan at its end. Because the CDR3's place on the DNA is in doubt, the DNA is left out and the CDR3 is given as listed by TCRdb. The rearrangement uses TRBV9 and TRBJ1-3. The CDR3 is made up of 8 amino acids, end residues included. The germline gives CDR1 SGDLS, CDR2 YYNGEE. CDR3 protein: CASSVRLA.

The gene calls are TRBV27 and TRBJ2-7; 8 positions match TRBD1. Germline CDR1 and CDR2: MNHEY and SMNVEV (reference sequence). The CDR3 is made up of 13 amino acids. With 5 bases clipped from V and 3 bases from J, the junction kept 3 bases outside the gene matches. CDR3 sequence: CASSVTGDYEQYF. As DNA, the CDR3 is TGTGCCAGCAGTGTGACAGGGGACTACGAGCAGTACTTC.

Points on this clone: At one boundary the junction diverges from the germline segment, which might be a read error. This sequence joins TRBV7-3 and TRBJ1-1; D gene uncertain. Germline V gives CDR1 SGHTA, CDR2 FQGTGA. This CDR3 region has 13 residues. The CDR3 DNA follows: TGTTCCAGCAGTTTGGTGGCCGTCAGGGAAGCTTTCTTT. Encoded protein: CSSSLVAVREAFF.

This clone was recorded many times. The same CDR3 also results from other DNA sequences found in this sample. This chain uses TRBV27 with TRBJ2-4; D gene unclear. The CDR3 loop spans 13 amino acids. The V gene's germline CDR1 is MNHEY and CDR2 SMNVEV (reference sequence). Trimming pared 0 bases from V and 2 bases from J, leaving 2 bases between. CDR3 protein: CASSLSSKNIQYF. The DNA for the CDR3 is TGTGCCAGCAGTTTATCTTCCAAAAACATTCAGTACTTC.

This clone was observed a few times. This may arise from a read error, as a much more abundant clone is one base away. The chain recombines TRBV12-3 or TRBV12-4 with TRBJ1-2; TRBD1 might be the D (6 bases). The germline V and J ends were trimmed by 2 bases and 9 bases, with 16 bases remaining between them. The CDR3 is 14 amino acids. For the CDR3, the DNA is TGTGCCAGCAGTTTATCATCGGGGGGCCGGTGCTACACCTTC. Its protein product is CASSLSSGGRCYTF.